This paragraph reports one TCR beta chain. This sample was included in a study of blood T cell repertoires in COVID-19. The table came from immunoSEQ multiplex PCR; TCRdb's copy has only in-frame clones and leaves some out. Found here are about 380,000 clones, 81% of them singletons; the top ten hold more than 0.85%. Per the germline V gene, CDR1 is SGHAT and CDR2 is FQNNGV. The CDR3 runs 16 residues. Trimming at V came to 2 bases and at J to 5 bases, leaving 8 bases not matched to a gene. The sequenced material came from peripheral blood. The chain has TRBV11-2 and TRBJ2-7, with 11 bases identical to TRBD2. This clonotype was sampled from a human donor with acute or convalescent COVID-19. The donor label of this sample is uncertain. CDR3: CASSLTVSGGADEQYF. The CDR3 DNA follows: TGTGCCAGCAGCTTAACAGTTAGCGGGGGGGCGGACGAGCAGTACTTC.